Reported below is one TCR beta chain. Its cognate antigen is unknown. The PCR used 60 Vbeta and 13 Jbeta primers. Clones were sequenced by immunoSEQ multiplex PCR, and TCRdb holds only the in-frame ones, with some missing. The data show 100,000 to 150,000 clones, about 74% seen once. The CDR3 consists of 16 residues. Per the germline V gene, CDR1 is LGHNA and CDR2 is YNFKEQ. Germline trimming cut 2 bases from V and 0 bases from J; bases unmatched to any gene: 5. This record comes from a study of cytomegalovirus exposure and HLA in healthy donors. About the research overall: Clustering assigned 81% of the 350 to 450 genotyped donors to the Caucasian-associated ancestry cluster.

The study's findings and limits: The authors assumed roughly uniform sequencing depth across donors for presence/absence analyses. As a later analysis showed, several of the most significant clusters appeared to be linked to common viral pathogens. Most sequenced TCRs were rare (though some public TCRs occurred in many donors).

This rearrangement joins TRBV4-2 to TRBJ2-3, with 7 nucleotides matching TRBD2. This receptor was identified in a woman in her forties or fifties in good health and CMV-seropositive. Sequencing used PBMCs. In DNA, the CDR3 is TGTGCCAGCAGCCAACAAGGCGGGGGTAGCACAGATACGCAGTATTTT. It specifies CASSQQGGGSTDTQYF.